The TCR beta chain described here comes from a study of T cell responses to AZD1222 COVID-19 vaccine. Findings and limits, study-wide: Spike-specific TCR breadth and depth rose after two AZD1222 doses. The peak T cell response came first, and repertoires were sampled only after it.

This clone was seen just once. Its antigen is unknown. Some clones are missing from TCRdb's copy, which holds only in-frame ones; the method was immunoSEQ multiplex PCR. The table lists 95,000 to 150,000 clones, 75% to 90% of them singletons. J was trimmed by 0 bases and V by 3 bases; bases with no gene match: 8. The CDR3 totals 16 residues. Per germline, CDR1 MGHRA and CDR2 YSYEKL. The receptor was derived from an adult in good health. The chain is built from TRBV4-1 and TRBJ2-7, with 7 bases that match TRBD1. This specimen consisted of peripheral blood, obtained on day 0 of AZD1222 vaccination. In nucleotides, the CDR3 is TGCGCCAGCAGCCAGCTGTTCCGGGACAGCTCCTACGAGCAGTACTTC. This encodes CASSQLFRDSSYEQYF.